This T cell receptor (beta chain) was sequenced for a study of cytotoxic CD8 clonotypes in ibrutinib-treated CLL. For this clone: Antigen unknown.

Study observations and caveats: Public clonotypes, found uncommonly, either contracted or stayed stable on treatment.

Germline V gene lookup returns CDR1 SGHVS and CDR2 FQNEAQ. Trimming removed 3 bases at V and 1 base at J, with 6 bases between. The CDR3 extends over 13 amino acids. The protocol was immunoSEQ multiplex PCR, while the TCRdb copy is restricted to in-frame clones and leaves out a portion. Of under 200,000 clones detected, about four fifths appear once; the ten largest clones hold 4.6%. The receptor was isolated from a human donor with chronic lymphocytic leukemia. Sequences were derived from PBMCs, sampled after 24 months of ibrutinib treatment. This rearrangement joins TRBV7-8 to TRBJ1-1; D gene unclear. The DNA of the CDR3 is TGTGCCAGCAGCTTGGCAGGGAACACTGAAGCTTTCTTT. This encodes CASSLAGNTEAFF.